A single sample is the source of the 14 T cell receptor beta chains below, sequenced in a study of OX40 agonist ivuxolimab in advanced cancers. Produced via immunoSEQ multiplex PCR; TCRdb's table is partial and in-frame only. The sample lists approximately 15,000 clones; roughly nine tenths were seen once. The source was CD4+ or CD8+ T cells sorted from blood, collected in a trial of the OX40 agonist ivuxolimab. The receptors were sampled from an adult with an advanced solid tumor such as melanoma, head and neck, liver or kidney cancer.

V usage is TRBV13 and J usage is TRBJ2-7; 12 positions match TRBD2. Trimming cost V 4 bases and J 5 bases; bases outside gene matches: 6. The germline V gene encodes CDR1 PRHDT and CDR2 FYEKMQ (reference sequence). CDR3 length equals 15 residues. The CDR3 DNA is TGTGCCAGCAGCTCGCTAGCGGGAGGGCCTAACGAGCAGTACTTC. It yields the protein CASSSLAGGPNEQYF.

V usage is TRBV19 and J usage is TRBJ1-1, with 8 bases aligning to TRBD1. The ends lost 5 bases at V and 5 bases at J; junction bases unmatched: 10. Germline V lookup: CDR1 LNHDA, CDR2 SQIVND (reference sequence). The CDR3 totals 15 residues. CDR3 loop: CASSLSRTGRTEAFF. DNA for the CDR3: TGTGCCAGTAGTCTGAGTAGGACAGGGAGGACTGAAGCTTTCTTT.

CDR3 nucleotides: TGTGCCAGCAGTTTAGTCCACGAAAGGTGGCCGCCGGGAAGGCCCCAGCATTTT. Protein: CASSLVHERWPPGRPQHF. The chain uses TRBV28 and TRBJ1-5; no clear D. The CDR3 covers 18 residues. In germline, CDR1 is MDHEN, CDR2 SYDVKM. V gave up 2 bases and J gave up 9 bases, with 26 bases separating them.

The V call is TRBV7-2, the J call TRBJ2-1; 7 bases are a match to TRBD1. V dropped 4 bases and J dropped 6; count of bases not matched to a gene: 0. The CDR3 sequence is 12 residues long. Germline V gives CDR1 SGHTA, CDR2 FQGNSA. DNA of the CDR3: TGTGCCAGCAGCTCAGGGGGCAATGAGCAGTTCTTC. Translated, it gives CASSSGGNEQFF.

This chain connects TRBV9 to TRBJ1-3, with 7 bases aligning to TRBD1. Germline values: CDR1 SGDLS, CDR2 YYNGEE. This CDR3 is built from 16 residues. Trimming took 3 bases from V and 4 from J; bases not matched to a gene: 10. CDR3 region: CASSGFDRVAGNTIYF. In DNA, the CDR3 is TGTGCCAGCAGCGGGTTCGACAGGGTGGCCGGAAACACCATATATTTT.

This clone came up once. The CDR3: CASSIIVTDGYTF. The DNA of the CDR3 is TGTGCCAGTAGTATAATAGTGACGGATGGCTACACCTTC. The V and J genes are TRBV19 and TRBJ1-2; D is ambiguous. Trimming took off 2 bases at V and 6 bases at J, with 10 bases between the two ends. Germline V gives CDR1 LNHDA, CDR2 SQIVND (reference sequence). The CDR3 has 13 amino acids.

The table lists this clone with a count of one. The rearrangement uses TRBV4-3 and TRBJ1-1; no firm D call. The V end was cut by 0 bases, the J end by 8 bases, with 13 bases between. CDR3 size: 14 residues. CDR1 is LGHNA, CDR2 YSLEER, per germline. The CDR3 coding sequence is TGCGCCAGCAGCCAAGATCCCGACGGCGGAGAAGCTTTCTTT. Translated: CASSQDPDGGEAFF.

V and J are TRBV19 and TRBJ1-5; D may be TRBD1 (5 bases). The germline CDR1 and CDR2 sequences are LNHDA and SQIVND (reference sequence). Trimming shortened V by 2 bases and J by 3 bases, and 11 bases separated the two germline ends. The CDR3 has 15 amino acids. CDR3 DNA sequence: TGTGCCAGTAGTATATCCGGGACGTTCAATCAGCCCCAGCATTTT. It encodes CASSISGTFNQPQHF.

V and J are TRBV16 and TRBJ1-4, with unresolved D. The length of the CDR3 is 15 residues. The germline V gene has CDR1 KGHSY and CDR2 FQNENV. V lost 1 base to trimming and J lost 8 bases, with 14 bases between them. CDR3 amino acids: CASSQLGKEGEKLFF. The CDR3 bases are TGTGCCAGCAGCCAATTAGGCAAGGAGGGCGAAAAACTGTTTTTT.

The chain joins TRBV2 to TRBJ2-1, with TRBD2 matching 15 bases. CDR3 length: 14 residues. CDR1 and CDR2 (germline): SNHLY, FYNNEI. With V trimmed by 8 bases and J by 7 bases, 3 bases remained unmatched. The CDR3 DNA reads as TGTGCCAGCGAGGGGACTAGCGGGGGGAATGAGCAGTTCTTC. Translation gives CASEGTSGGNEQFF. Together with reference TRBV2 and TRBJ2-1, the CDR3 gives the full variable domain: EPEVTQTPSHQVTQMGQEVILRCVPISNHLYFYWYRQILGQKVEFLVSFYNNEISEKSEIFDDQFSVERPDGSNFTLKIRSTKLEDSAMYFCASEGTSGGNEQFFGPGTRLTVL.

V usage is TRBV6-5 and J usage is TRBJ2-1; D is unclear. V was cut by 2 bases and J by 3 bases, with 8 bases left in between. Per germline, CDR1 MNHEY and CDR2 SVGAGI. The length of the CDR3 is 14 residues. CDR3 in DNA: TGTGCCAGCAGTTACACTCCTGACTACAATGAGCAGTTCTTC. As protein: CASSYTPDYNEQFF.

The chain couples TRBV21-1 to TRBJ1-1. TRBV21-1 is labeled a pseudogene. The CDR3 contains 16 residues. The CDR3 DNA reads TGTGCCAGACCCACCCGTGGATTCCTAACGCGCACTGAAGCTTTCTTT. Its protein product is CARPTRGFLTRTEAFF.

This clone was detected only once. The chain joins TRBV19 to TRBJ2-3; D tentatively fits TRBD1 or TRBD2 (6 bases each). This CDR3 is built from 12 residues. Germline-derived CDR1 and CDR2 are LNHDA and SQIVND (reference sequence). The V gene lost 5 bases and the J gene lost 6 bases, with 9 bases spanning the gap. CDR3 protein: CASSAGHDTQYF. DNA for the CDR3: TGTGCCAGTAGTGCGGGACATGATACGCAGTATTTT.

CDR3 coding DNA: TGTGCCAGCAGCGTAGGGGGGACTACTACAGATACGCAGTATTTT. It codes for CASSVGGTTTDTQYF. The rearrangement joins TRBV9 to TRBJ2-3; the match to TRBD2 covers 7 bases. This CDR3 spans 15 amino acids. J lost 3 bases, V lost 0 bases, and 4 bases had no gene match. Germline CDR1 SGDLS, CDR2 YYNGEE.